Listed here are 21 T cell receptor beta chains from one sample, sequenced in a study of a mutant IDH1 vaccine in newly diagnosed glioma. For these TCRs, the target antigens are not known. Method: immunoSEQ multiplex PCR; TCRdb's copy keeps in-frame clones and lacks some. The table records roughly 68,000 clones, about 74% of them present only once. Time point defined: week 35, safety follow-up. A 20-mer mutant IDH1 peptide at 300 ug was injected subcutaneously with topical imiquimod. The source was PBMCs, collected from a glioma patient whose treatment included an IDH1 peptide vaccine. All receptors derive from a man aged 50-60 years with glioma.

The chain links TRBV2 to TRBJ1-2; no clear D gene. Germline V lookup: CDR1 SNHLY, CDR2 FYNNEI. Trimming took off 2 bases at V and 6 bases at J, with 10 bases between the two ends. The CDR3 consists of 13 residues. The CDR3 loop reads CASSERPGNGYTF. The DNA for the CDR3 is TGTGCCAGCAGTGAAAGGCCCGGGAATGGCTACACCTTC.

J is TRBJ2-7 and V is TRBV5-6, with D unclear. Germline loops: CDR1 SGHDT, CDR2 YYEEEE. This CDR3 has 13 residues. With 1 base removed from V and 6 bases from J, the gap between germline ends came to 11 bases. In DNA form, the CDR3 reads TGTGCCAGCAGCTTGAGTTGGGATAGCGAGCAGTACTTC. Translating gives CASSLSWDSEQYF.

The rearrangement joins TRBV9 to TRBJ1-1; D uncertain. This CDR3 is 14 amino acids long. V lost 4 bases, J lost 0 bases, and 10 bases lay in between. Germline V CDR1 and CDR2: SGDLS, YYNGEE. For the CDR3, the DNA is TGTGCCAGCAGCAAACAGAGCTTGAACACTGAAGCTTTCTTT. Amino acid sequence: CASSKQSLNTEAFF.

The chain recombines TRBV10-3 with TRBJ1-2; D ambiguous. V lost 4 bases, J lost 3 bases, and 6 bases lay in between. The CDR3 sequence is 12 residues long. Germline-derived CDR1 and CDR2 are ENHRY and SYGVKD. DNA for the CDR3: TGTGCCATCAGTGGGAACTACTATGGCTACACCTTC. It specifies CAISGNYYGYTF.

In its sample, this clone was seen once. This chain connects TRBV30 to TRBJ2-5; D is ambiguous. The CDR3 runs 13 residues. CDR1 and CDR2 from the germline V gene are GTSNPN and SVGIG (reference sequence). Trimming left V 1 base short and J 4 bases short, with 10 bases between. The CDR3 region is CAWSGGPRETQYF. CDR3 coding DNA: TGTGCCTGGAGTGGTGGGCCCAGAGAGACCCAGTACTTC.

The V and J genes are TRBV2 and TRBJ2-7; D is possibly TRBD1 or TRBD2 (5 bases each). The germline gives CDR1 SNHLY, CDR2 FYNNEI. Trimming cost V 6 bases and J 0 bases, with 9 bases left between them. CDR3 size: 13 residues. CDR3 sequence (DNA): TGTGCCAGCAGGGGGACCTCCTCCTACGAGCAGTACTTC. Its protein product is CASRGTSSYEQYF.

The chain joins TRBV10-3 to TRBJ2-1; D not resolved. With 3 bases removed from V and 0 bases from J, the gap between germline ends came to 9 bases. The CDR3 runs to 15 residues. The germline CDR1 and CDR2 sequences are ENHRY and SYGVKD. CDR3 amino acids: CAISDNGNSYNEQFF. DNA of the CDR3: TGTGCCATCAGTGACAATGGAAACTCCTACAATGAGCAGTTCTTC.

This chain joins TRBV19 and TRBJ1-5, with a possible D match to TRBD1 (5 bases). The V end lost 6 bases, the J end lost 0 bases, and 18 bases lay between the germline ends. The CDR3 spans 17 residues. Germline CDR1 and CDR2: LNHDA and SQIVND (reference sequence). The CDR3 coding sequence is TGTGCCAGTAGCCCCGGTCAGGGAGGCTATAGCAATCAGCCCCAGCATTTT. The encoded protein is CASSPGQGGYSNQPQHF.

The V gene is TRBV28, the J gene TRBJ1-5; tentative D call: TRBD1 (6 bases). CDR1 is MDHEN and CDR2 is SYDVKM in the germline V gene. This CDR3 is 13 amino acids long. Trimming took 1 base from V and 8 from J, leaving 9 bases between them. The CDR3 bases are TGTGCCAGCAGTTTATCAGGGGTTAAGCCCCAGCATTTT. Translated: CASSLSGVKPQHF.

The CDR3 DNA follows: TGTGCCAGCACTCCCAGACAGGCGTATGGCTACACCTTC. It codes for CASTPRQAYGYTF. The chain has TRBV6-5 and TRBJ1-2; TRBD1 is a possible D gene (6 bases). The V end lost 7 bases, the J end lost 5 bases, and 14 bases lay between the germline ends. The length of the CDR3 is 13 residues. CDR1 is MNHEY and CDR2 is SVGAGI in the germline V gene.

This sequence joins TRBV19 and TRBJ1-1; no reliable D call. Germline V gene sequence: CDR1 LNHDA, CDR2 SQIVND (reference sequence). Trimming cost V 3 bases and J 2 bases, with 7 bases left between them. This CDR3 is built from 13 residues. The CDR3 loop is CASSMGANTEAFF. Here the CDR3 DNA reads TGTGCCAGTAGTATGGGAGCAAACACTGAAGCTTTCTTT.

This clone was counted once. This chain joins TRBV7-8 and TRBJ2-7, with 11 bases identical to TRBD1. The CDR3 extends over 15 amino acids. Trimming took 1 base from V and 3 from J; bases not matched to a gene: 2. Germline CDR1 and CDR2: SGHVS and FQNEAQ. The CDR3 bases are TGTGCCAGCAGCTTAGGGACAGGGGGCAACTACGAGCAGTACTTC. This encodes CASSLGTGGNYEQYF.

DNA of the CDR3: TGCAGCGTCTATCAGGGCTCCCGCGGGGAGCTGTTTTTT. Protein sequence: CSVYQGSRGELFF. The chain has TRBV29-1 and TRBJ2-2, with D possibly matching TRBD1 (5 bases). This CDR3 has 13 amino acids. Germline loops: CDR1 SQVTM, CDR2 ANQGSEA. V lost 6 bases to trimming and J lost 7 bases, with 15 bases between them.

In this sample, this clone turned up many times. This CDR3 is CARFPSGQGSRGYTF. The CDR3 coding sequence is TGCGCCAGATTCCCAAGTGGACAGGGCAGTCGAGGCTACACCTTC. This sequence joins TRBV10-2 and TRBJ1-2; TRBD1 aligns across 8 bases. The CDR3 contains 15 residues. The germline gives CDR1 WSHSY, CDR2 SAAADI. With V trimmed by 9 bases and J by 8 bases, 17 bases remained unmatched.

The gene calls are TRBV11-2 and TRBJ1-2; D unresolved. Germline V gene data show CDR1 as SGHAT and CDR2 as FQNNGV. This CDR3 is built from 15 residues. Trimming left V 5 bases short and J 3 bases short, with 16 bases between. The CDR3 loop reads CASSNSGSADYGYTF. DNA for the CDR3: TGTGCCAGCAGCAACTCCGGCAGCGCGGACTATGGCTACACCTTC. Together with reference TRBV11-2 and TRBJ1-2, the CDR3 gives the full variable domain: EAGVAQSPRYKIIEKRQSVAFWCNPISGHATLYWYQQILGQGPKLLIQFQNNGVVDDSQLPKDRFSAERLKGVDSTLKIQPAKLEDSAVYLCASSNSGSADYGYTFGSGTRLTVV.

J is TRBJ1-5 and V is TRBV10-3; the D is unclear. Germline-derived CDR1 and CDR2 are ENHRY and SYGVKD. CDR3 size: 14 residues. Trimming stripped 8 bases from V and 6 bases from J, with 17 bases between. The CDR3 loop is CAIGSGWVGQPQHF. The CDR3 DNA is TGTGCCATCGGATCAGGTTGGGTTGGTCAGCCCCAGCATTTT.

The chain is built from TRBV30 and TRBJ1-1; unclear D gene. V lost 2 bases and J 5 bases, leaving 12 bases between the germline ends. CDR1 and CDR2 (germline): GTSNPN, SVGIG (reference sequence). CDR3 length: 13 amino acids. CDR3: CAWSPNSGTEAFF. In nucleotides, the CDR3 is TGTGCCTGGAGTCCGAACTCCGGGACTGAAGCTTTCTTT. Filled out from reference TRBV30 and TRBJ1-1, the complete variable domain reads SQTIHQWPATLVQPVGSPLSLECTVEGTSNPNLYWYRQAAGRGLQLLFYSVGIGQISSEVPQNLSASRPQDRQFILSSKKLLLSDSGFYLCAWSPNSGTEAFFGQGTRLTVV.

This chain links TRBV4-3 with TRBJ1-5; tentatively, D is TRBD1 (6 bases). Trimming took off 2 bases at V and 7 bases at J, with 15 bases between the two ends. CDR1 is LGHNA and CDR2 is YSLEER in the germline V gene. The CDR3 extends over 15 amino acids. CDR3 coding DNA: TGCGCCAGCAGCCAATCCCTGGGGGGGCCGCAGCCCCAGCATTTT. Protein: CASSQSLGGPQPQHF.

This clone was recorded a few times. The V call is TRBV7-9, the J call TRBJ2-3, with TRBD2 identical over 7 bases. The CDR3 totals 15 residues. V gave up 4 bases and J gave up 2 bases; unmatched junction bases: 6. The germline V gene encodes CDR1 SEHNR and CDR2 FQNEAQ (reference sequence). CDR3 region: CASSSQAGNTDTQYF. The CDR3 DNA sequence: TGTGCCAGCAGCTCCCAAGCGGGAAACACAGATACGCAGTATTTT.

The CDR3 DNA reads TGTGCCAGCAGTTTGGGGGGTTGGGGCTACACCTTC. Its translation: CASSLGGWGYTF. This chain uses TRBV6-5 with TRBJ1-2; D is perhaps TRBD1 (5 bases). CDR3 size: 12 residues. The V gene's germline CDR1 is MNHEY and CDR2 SVGAGI. The ends were cut back, 4 bases at V and 8 bases at J, with 11 bases in the middle.

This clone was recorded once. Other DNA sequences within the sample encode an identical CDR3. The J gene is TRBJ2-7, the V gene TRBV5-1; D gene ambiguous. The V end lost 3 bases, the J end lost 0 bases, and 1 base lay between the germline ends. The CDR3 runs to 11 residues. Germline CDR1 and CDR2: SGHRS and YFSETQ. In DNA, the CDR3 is TGCGCCAGCAGCTCCTCCTACGAGCAGTACTTC. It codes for CASSSSYEQYF.